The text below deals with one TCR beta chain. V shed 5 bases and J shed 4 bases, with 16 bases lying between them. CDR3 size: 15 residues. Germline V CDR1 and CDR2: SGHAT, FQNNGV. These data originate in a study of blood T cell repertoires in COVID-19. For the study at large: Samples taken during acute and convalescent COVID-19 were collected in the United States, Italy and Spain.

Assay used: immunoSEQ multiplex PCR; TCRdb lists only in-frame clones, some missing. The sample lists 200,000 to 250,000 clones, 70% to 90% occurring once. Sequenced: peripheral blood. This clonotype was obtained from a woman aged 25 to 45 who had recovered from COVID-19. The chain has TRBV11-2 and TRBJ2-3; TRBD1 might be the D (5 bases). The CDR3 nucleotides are TGTGCCAGCAGCCCCCAGGGCAGGGCCGCAGATACGCAGTATTTT. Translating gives CASSPQGRAADTQYF.